The clone carrying this T cell receptor (beta chain) has a handful of counts. This sample was taken from a study of blood T cell repertoires in COVID-19. Study details: COVID-19 samples, acute and convalescent, were from the United States, Italy and Spain. PBMCs, B-cell-depleted T cells, or T cells provided the cDNA or gDNA that made up the material.

In assigning cohorts, the study relied on participant-reported clinical history. Assay: immunoSEQ multiplex PCR; the TCRdb copy retains only in-frame clones and omits some. The data hold around 500,000 clones, with approximately 91% observed a single time. V was clipped by 3 bases and J by 4 bases, with 13 bases between them. This CDR3 region has 15 residues. Germline CDR1 is MGHRA and CDR2 is YSYEKL. Specimen: PBMCs or T cells enriched from blood (not recorded which). V gene TRBV4-1 combines with J gene TRBJ1-5, with D possibly being TRBD1 (6 bases). The origin of this receptor is a woman in her sixties who had recovered from COVID-19. CDR3 region: CASSQQPGVNQPQHF. Here the CDR3 DNA reads TGCGCCAGCAGCCAGCAACCAGGGGTGAATCAGCCCCAGCATTTT.